The 4 T cell receptor beta chains reported below all come from one sample, sequenced in a study of T cells in Graves' hyperthyroidism and ophthalmopathy (dated by TCRdb to between 2019 and 2020). Library generation was performed with multiplex PCR. Data came from an Illumina HiSeq 2000. Amplification of TCR beta CDR3 regions was carried out from RNA transcripts. The first round of RT-PCR for the TCR CDR3 was performed with the HTBI primer set and the Qiagen OneStep RT-PCR kit. TCRdb cleaned the public reads at Q25 with fastp, built clones with MiXCR and kept in-frame beta chains. Each entry merges the rows of one CDR3 protein and shows their most common DNA and genes. Here the sample has hundreds of thousands of distinct CDR3 sequences; roughly 25% occur a single time. In total, the top ten clones hold around 11% of the sample. Specimen: blood. These receptors all come from a woman in her thirties with Graves' ophthalmopathy.

V and J are TRBV7-9 and TRBJ1-5, with D possibly matching TRBD1 (5 bases). The length of the CDR3 is 13 residues. CDR1 and CDR2 from the germline V gene are SEHNR and FQNEAQ (reference sequence). With 11 bases removed from V and 5 bases from J, the gap between germline ends came to 16 bases. The CDR3 DNA is TGTGCCGCGGGGGGGGAACGGGATCAGCCCCAGCATTTT. Translated: CAAGGERDQPQHF.

This clonotype was found a few times. This rearrangement joins TRBV12-3 or TRBV12-4 to TRBJ1-1; D is uncertain. V was clipped by 3 bases and J by 0 bases, with 8 bases between them. The CDR3 is made up of 14 amino acids. CDR3 sequence: CASSFTFVNTEAFF. CDR3 DNA: TGTGCCAGCAGTTTCACATTTGTGAACACTGAAGCTTTCTTT.

The genes are TRBV11-2 and TRBJ2-2; TRBD2 might be the D (6 bases). Germline V CDR1 and CDR2: SGHAT, FQNNGV. The CDR3 sequence is 18 residues long. The V gene lost 2 bases and the J gene lost 4 bases, with 20 bases spanning the gap. The CDR3: CASSLRGRSGRFTGELFF. CDR3 DNA sequence: TGTGCCAGCAGCTTACGGGGACGTAGCGGTCGCTTCACCGGGGAGCTGTTTTTT.

Ten or more counts support this clonotype. The chain carries TRBV2 and TRBJ1-2; 7 nucleotides align to TRBD1. The CDR3 length is 13 residues. V gave up 6 bases and J gave up 2 bases; unmatched junction bases: 3. Per germline, CDR1 SNHLY and CDR2 FYNNEI. The CDR3 region has the DNA TGTGCCAGCAGGGGACAGTGGAACTATGGCTACACCTTC. Translating gives CASRGQWNYGYTF.